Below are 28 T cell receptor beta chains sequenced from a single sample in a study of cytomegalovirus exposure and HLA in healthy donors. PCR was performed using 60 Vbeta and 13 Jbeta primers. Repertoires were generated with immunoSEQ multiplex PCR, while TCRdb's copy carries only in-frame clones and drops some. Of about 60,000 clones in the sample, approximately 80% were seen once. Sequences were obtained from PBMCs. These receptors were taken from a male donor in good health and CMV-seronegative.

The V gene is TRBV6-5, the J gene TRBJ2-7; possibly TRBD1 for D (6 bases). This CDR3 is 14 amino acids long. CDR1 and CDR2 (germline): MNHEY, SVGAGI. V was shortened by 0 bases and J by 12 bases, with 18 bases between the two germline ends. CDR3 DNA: TGTGCCAGCAGTTACTCCCAGGGGTATGGGATAATGTACTTC. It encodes CASSYSQGYGIMYF.

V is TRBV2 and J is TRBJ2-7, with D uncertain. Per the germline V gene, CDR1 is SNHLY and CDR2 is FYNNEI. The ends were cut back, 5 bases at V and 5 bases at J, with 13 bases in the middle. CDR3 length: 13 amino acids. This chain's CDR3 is CASSPSPDHEQYF. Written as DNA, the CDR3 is TGTGCCAGCAGTCCTAGTCCAGATCACGAGCAGTACTTC.

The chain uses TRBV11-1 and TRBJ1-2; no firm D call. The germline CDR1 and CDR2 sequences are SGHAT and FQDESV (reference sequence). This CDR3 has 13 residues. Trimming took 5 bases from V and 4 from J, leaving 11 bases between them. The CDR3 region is CASSLDFAYGYTF. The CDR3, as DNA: TGTGCCAGCAGCCTGGACTTCGCCTATGGCTACACCTTC.

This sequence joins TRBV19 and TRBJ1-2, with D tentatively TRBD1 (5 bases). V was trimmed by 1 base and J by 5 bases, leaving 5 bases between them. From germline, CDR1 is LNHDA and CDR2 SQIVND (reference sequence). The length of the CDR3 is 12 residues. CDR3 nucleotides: TGTGCCAGTAGTATAGGACAGTATGGCTACACCTTC. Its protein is CASSIGQYGYTF.

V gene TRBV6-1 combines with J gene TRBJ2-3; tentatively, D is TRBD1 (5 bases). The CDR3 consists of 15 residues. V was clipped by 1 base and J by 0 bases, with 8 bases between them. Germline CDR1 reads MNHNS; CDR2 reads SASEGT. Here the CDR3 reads CASSEGQSSTDTQYF. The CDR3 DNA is TGTGCCAGCAGTGAAGGACAGTCTAGCACAGATACGCAGTATTTT.

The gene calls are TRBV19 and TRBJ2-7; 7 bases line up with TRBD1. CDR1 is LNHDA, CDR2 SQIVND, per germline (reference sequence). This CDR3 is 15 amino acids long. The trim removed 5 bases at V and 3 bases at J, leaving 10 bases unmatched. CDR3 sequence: CASSLGSRGLYEQYF. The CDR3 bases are TGTGCCAGTAGTCTCGGTAGTAGGGGGCTCTACGAGCAGTACTTC.

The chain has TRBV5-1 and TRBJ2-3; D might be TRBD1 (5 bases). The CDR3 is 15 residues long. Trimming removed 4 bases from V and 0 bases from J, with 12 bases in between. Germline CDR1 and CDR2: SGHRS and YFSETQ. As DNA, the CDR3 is TGCGCCAGCAGCCCCCTAGGGGCCAGCACAGATACGCAGTATTTT. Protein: CASSPLGASTDTQYF.

In DNA, the CDR3 is TGTGCCAGCAGCAACCGGGACACAGCCACTGAAGCTTTCTTT. Translated, it gives CASSNRDTATEAFF. V and J are TRBV5-4 and TRBJ1-1; D might be TRBD1 (6 bases). Germline loops: CDR1 SGHNT, CDR2 YYREEE (reference sequence). V lost 4 bases and J 4 bases, leaving 14 bases between the germline ends. CDR3 length equals 14 residues.

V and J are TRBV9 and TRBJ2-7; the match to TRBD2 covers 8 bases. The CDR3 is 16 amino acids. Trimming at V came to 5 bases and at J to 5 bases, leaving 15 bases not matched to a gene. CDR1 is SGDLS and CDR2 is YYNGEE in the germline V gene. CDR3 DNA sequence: TGTGCCAGCAGTCGACAGGCGGGGGGCGCCCCCCACGAGCAGTACTTC. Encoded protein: CASSRQAGGAPHEQYF.

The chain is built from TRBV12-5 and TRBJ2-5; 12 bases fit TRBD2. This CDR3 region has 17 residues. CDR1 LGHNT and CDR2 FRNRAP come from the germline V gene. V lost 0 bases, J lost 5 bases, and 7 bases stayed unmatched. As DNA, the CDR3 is TGTGCTAGTGGTTTGGTCGCTAGCGGGGGGGCTTGGGAGACCCAGTACTTC. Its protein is CASGLVASGGAWETQYF.

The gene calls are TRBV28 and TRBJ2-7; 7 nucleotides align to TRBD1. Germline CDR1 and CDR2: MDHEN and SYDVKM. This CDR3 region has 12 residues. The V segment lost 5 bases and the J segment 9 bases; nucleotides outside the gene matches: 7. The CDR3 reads CASSLPDRMQYF. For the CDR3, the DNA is TGTGCCAGCAGTCTCCCGGACAGGATGCAGTACTTC.

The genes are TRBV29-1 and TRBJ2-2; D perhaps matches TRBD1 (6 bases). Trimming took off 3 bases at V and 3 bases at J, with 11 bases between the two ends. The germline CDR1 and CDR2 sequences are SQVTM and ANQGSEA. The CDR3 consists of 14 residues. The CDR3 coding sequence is TGCAGCGTTGATGGAAACAGGGACACCGGGGAGCTGTTTTTT. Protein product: CSVDGNRDTGELFF.

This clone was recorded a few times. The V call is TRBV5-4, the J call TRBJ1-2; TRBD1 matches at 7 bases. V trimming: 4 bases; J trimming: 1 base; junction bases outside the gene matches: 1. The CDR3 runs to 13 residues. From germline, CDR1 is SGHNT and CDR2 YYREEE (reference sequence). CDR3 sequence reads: CASSRDSNYGYTF. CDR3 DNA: TGTGCCAGCAGCCGGGACAGTAACTATGGCTACACCTTC. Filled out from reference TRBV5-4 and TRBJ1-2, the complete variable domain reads ETGVTQSPTHLIKTRGQQVTLRCSSQSGHNTVSWYQQALGQGPQFIFQYYREEENGRGNFPPRFSGLQFPNYSSELNVNALELDDSALYLCASSRDSNYGYTFGSGTRLTVV.

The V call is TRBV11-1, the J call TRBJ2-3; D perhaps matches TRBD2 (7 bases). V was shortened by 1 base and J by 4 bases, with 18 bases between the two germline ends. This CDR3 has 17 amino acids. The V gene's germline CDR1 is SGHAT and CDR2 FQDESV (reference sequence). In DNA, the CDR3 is TGTGCCAGCAGCTTAGGGGGGAAGGGCGGGGGCGCAGATACGCAGTATTTT. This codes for CASSLGGKGGGADTQYF.

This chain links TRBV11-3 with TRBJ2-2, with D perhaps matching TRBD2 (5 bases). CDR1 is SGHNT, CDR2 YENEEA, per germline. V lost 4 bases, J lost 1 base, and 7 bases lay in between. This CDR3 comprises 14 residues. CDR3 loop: CASSSGENTGELFF. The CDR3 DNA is TGTGCCAGCAGCTCCGGGGAGAACACCGGGGAGCTGTTTTTT. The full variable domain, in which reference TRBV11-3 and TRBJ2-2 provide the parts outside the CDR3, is EAGVVQSPRYKIIEKKQPVAFWCNPISGHNTLYWYLQNLGQGPELLIRYENEEAVDDSQLPKDRFSAERLKGVDSTLKIQPAELGDSAVYLCASSSGENTGELFFGEGSRLTVL.

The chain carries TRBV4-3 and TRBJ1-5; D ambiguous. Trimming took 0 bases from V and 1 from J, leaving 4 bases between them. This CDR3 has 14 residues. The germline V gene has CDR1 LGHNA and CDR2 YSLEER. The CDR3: CASSQDPSNQPQHF. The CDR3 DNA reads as TGCGCCAGCAGCCAAGATCCGAGCAATCAGCCCCAGCATTTT.

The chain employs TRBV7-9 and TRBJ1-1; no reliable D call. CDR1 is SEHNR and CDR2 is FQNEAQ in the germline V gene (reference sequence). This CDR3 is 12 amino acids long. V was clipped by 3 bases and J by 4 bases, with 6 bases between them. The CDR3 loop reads CASSLALTEAFF. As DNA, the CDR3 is TGTGCCAGCAGCTTGGCCCTCACTGAAGCTTTCTTT.

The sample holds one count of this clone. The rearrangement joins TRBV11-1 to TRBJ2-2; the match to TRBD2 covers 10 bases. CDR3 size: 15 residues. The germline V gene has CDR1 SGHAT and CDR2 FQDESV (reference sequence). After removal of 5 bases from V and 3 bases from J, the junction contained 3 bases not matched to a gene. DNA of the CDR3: TGTGCCAGCAGCCCGACTAGCGGGTACACCGGGGAGCTGTTTTTT. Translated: CASSPTSGYTGELFF.

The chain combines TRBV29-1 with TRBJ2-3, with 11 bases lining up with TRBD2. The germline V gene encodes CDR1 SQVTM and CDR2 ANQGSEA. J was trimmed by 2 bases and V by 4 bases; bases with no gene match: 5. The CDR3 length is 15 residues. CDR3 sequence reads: CSVGASGGHTDTQYF. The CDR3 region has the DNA TGCAGCGTTGGGGCTAGCGGGGGGCACACAGATACGCAGTATTTT.

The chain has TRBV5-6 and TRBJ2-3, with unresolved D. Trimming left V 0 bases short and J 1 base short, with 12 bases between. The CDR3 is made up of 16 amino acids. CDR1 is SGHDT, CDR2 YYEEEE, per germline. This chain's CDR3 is CASSLAPRGGTDTQYF. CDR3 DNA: TGTGCCAGCAGCTTGGCCCCTAGAGGCGGCACAGATACGCAGTATTTT.

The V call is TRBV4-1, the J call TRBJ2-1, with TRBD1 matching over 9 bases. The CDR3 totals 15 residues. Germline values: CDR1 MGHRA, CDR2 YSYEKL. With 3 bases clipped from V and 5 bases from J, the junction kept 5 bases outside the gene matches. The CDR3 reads CASSQGQGPNNEQFF. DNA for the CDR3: TGCGCCAGCAGCCAGGGACAGGGCCCTAACAATGAGCAGTTCTTC.

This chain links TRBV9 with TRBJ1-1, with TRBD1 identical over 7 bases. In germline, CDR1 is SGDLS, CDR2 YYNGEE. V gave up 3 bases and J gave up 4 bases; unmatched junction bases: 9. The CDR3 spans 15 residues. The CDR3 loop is CASSAYPDRPTEAFF. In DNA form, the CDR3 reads TGTGCCAGCAGCGCCTACCCGGACAGGCCCACTGAAGCTTTCTTT.

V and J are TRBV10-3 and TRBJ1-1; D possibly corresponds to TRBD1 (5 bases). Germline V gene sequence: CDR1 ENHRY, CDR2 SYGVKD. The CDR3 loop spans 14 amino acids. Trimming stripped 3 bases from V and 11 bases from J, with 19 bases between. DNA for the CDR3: TGTGCCATCAGTGAAGGCAGCCCTCAGGGAGGGGCTTTCTTT. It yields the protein CAISEGSPQGGAFF.

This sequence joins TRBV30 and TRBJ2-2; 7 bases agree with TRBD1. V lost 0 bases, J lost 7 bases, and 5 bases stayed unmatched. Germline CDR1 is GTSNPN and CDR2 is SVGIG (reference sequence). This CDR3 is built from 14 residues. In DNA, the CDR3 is TGTGCCTGGAGTGTAGGGGGCGCAAACGGGGAGCTGTTTTTT. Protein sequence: CAWSVGGANGELFF.

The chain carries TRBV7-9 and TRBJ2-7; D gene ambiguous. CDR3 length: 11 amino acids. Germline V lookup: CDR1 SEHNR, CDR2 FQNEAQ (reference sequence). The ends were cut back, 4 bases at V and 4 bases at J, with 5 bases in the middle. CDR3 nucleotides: TGTGCCAGCAGCTCAGAATACGAGCAGTACTTC. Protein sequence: CASSSEYEQYF.

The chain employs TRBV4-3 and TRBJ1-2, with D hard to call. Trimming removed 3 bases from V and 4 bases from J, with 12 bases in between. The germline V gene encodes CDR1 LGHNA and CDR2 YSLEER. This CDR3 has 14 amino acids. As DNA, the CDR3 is TGCGCCAGCAGCCAGGGAGTGGCGCCCTATGGCTACACCTTC. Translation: CASSQGVAPYGYTF.

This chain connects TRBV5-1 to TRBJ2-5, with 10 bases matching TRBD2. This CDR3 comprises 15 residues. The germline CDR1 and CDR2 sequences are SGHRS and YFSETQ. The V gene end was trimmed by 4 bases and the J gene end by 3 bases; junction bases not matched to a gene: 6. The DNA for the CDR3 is TGCGCCAGCAGCAATAGCGGGGGGCTCGAAGAGACCCAGTACTTC. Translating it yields CASSNSGGLEETQYF.

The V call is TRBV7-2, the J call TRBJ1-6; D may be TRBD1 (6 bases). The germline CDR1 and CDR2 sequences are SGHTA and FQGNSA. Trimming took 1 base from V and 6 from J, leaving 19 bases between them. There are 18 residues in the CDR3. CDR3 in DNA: TGTGCCAGCAGCTTAGGTACAGCGTCGTACAGGGTTAATTCACCCCTCCACTTT. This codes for CASSLGTASYRVNSPLHF.